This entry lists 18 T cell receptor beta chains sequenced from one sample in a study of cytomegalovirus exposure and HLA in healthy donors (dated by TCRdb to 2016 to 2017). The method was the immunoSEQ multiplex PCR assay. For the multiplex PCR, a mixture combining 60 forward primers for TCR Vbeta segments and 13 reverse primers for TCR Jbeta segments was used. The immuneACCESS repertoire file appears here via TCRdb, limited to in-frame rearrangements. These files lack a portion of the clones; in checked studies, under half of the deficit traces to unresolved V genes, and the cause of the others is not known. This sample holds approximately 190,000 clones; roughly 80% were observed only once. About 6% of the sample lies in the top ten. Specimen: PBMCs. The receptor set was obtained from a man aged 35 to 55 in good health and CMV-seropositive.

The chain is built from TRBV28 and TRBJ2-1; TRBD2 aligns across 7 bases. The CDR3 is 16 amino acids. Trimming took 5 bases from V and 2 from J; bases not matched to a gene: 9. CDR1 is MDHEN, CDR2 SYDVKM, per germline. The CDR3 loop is CASSRMSGVAYNEQFF. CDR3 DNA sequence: TGTGCCAGCAGTAGGATGAGCGGGGTGGCCTACAATGAGCAGTTCTTC.

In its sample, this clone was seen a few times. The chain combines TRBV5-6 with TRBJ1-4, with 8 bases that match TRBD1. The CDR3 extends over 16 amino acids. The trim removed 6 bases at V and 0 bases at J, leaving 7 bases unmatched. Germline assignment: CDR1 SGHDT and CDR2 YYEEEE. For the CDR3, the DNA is TGTGCCAGCACCCTGGGGACAGGAGCAACTAATGAAAAACTGTTTTTT. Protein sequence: CASTLGTGATNEKLFF.

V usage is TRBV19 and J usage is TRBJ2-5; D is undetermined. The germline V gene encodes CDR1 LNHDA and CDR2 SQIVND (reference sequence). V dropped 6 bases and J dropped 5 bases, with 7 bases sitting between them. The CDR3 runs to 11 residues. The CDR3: CASRFGETQYF. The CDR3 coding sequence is TGTGCCAGTAGGTTCGGGGAGACCCAGTACTTC.

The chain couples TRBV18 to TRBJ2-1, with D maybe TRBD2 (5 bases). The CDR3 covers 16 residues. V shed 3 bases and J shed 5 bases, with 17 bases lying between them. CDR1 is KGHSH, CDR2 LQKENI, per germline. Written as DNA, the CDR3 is TGTGCCAGCTCACCCGATGGAGTTGAGGGCAACAATGAGCAGTTCTTC. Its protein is CASSPDGVEGNNEQFF.

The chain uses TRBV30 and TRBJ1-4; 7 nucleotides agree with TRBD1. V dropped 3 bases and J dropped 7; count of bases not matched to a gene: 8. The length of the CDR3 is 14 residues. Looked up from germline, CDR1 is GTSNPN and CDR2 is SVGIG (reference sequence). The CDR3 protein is CAWSDRDGFEKLFF. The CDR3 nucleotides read TGTGCCTGGAGCGACAGGGACGGGTTTGAAAAACTGTTTTTT. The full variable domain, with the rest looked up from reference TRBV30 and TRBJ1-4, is SQTIHQWPATLVQPVGSPLSLECTVEGTSNPNLYWYRQAAGRGLQLLFYSVGIGQISSEVPQNLSASRPQDRQFILSSKKLLLSDSGFYLCAWSDRDGFEKLFFGSGTQLSVL.

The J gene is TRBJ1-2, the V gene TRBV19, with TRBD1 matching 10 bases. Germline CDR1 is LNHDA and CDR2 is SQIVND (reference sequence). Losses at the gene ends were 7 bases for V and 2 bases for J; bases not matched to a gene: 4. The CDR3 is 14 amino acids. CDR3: CASTSGQGNYGYTF. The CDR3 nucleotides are TGTGCCAGTACCTCGGGACAGGGGAACTATGGCTACACCTTC.

CDR3 DNA: TGTGCCAGCAGCTTGGGACAGGGTAACAATCAGCCCCAGCATTTT. Residues: CASSLGQGNNQPQHF. V is TRBV5-6 and J is TRBJ1-5; 7 positions agree with TRBD1. The CDR3 runs to 15 residues. Germline V gene lookup returns CDR1 SGHDT and CDR2 YYEEEE. V dropped 0 bases and J dropped 3; count of bases not matched to a gene: 3.

The CDR3 loop is CASSQDGGAGEKLFF. Here the CDR3 DNA reads TGTGCCAGCAGCCAAGATGGTGGGGCTGGCGAAAAACTGTTTTTT. The V and J genes are TRBV14 and TRBJ1-4; perhaps TRBD1 as D (5 bases). Trimming pared 0 bases from V and 8 bases from J, leaving 13 bases between. Germline CDR1 is SGHDN and CDR2 is FVKESK. The CDR3 totals 15 residues.

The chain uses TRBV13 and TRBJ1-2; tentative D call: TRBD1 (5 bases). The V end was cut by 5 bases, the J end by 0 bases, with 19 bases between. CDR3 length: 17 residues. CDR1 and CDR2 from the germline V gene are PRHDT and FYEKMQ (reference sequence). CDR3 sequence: CASSPRQHFLSNYGYTF. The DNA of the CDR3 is TGTGCCAGCAGCCCTAGACAGCATTTCCTTTCTAACTATGGCTACACCTTC.

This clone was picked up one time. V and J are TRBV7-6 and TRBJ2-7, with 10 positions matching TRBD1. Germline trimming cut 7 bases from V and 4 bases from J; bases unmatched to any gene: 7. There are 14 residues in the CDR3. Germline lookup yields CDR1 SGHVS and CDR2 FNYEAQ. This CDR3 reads CASTLGTGAYEQYF. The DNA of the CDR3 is TGTGCCAGCACCCTCGGGACAGGGGCATACGAGCAGTACTTC.

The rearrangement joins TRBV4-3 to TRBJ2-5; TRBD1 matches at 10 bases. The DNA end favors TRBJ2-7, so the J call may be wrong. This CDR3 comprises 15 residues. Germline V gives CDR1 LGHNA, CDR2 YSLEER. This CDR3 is CASSQEDRGAYEQYF. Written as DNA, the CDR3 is TGCGCCAGCAGCCAAGAGGACAGGGGGGCCTACGAGCAGTACTTC.

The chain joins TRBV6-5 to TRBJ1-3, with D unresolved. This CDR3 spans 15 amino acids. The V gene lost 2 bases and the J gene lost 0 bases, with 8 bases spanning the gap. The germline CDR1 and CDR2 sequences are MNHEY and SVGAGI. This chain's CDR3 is CASSYAGRSGNTIYF. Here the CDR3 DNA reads TGTGCCAGCAGTTACGCGGGCCGCTCTGGAAACACCATATATTTT.

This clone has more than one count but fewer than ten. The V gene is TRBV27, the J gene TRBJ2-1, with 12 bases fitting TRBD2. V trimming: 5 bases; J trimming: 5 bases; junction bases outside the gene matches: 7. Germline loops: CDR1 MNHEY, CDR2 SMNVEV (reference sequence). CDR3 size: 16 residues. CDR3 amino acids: CASSAPLAGGHNEQFF. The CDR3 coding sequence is TGTGCCAGCAGTGCCCCCCTAGCGGGGGGGCACAATGAGCAGTTCTTC.

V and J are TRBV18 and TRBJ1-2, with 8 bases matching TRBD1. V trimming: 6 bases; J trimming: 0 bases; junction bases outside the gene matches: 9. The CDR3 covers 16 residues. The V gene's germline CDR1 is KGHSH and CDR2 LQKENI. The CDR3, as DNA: TGTGCCAGCTCGCCCCTCGGGACAGGTACTAACTATGGCTACACCTTC. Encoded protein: CASSPLGTGTNYGYTF. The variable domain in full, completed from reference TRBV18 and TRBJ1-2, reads NAGVMQNPRHLVRRRGQEARLRCSPMKGHSHVYWYRQLPEEGLKFMVYLQKENIIDESGMPKERFSAEFPKEGPSILRIQQVVRGDSAAYFCASSPLGTGTNYGYTFGSGTRLTVV.

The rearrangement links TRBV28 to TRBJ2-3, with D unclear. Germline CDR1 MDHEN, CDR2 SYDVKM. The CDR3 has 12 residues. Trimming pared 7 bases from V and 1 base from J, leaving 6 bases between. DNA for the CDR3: TGTGCCAGCAAATCCGGCACAGATACGCAGTATTTT. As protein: CASKSGTDTQYF.

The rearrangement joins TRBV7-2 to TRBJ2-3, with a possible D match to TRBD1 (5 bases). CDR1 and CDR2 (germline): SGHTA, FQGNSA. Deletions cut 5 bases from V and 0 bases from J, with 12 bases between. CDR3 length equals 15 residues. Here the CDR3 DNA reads TGTGCCAGCAGCGTCAACAGGATTAGCACAGATACGCAGTATTTT. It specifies CASSVNRISTDTQYF.

The CDR3 sequence is CASSHGTGNTEAFF. In nucleotides, the CDR3 is TGCGCCAGCAGCCACGGTACAGGGAACACTGAAGCTTTCTTT. V is TRBV4-1 and J is TRBJ1-1; possible D gene TRBD1, 5 bases. This CDR3 has 14 residues. Germline lookup yields CDR1 MGHRA and CDR2 YSYEKL. The V and J ends lost 3 bases and 1 base respectively, with 9 bases between them.

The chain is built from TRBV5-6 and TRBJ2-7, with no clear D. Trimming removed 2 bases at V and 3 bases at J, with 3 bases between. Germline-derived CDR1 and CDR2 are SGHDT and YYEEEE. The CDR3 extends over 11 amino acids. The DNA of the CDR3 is TGTGCCAGCAGCTTCAGCTACGAGCAGTACTTC. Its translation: CASSFSYEQYF.